These T cell receptor beta chains were read from a single sample in a study of human T cells and chemical hapten exposure. Using its own MiXCR run on the RACE reads, TCRdb lists one record per CDR3 protein. The sample lists about 45,000 distinct CDR3 sequences; approximately 4.5% were seen once. Sequencing was performed on whole blood. Receptors originate from a female donor in good health. Some clones in this sample may be carry-over from other donors' samples. Each CDR3 is given with its conserved first and last residue. D genes are given only for firm matches. The size of a clone is reported for some rows only, either as once, few or many, or as a class for expanded clones.

D gene: .; V gene: TRBV24-1; J gene: TRBJ1-3; clone size: many; CDR3 protein: CATSGGNTIYF; CDR3 DNA: TGTGCCACCAGTGGGGGAAACACCATATATTTT
D gene: .; V gene: TRBV5-1; J gene: TRBJ1-4; clone size: .; CDR3 protein: CASSLDAVLNEKLFF; CDR3 DNA: TGCGCCAGCAGCTTGGATGCAGTGCTTAATGAAAAACTGTTTTTT
D gene: TRBD2; V gene: TRBV2; J gene: TRBJ2-2; clone size: few; CDR3 protein: CASSGGGNTGELFF; CDR3 DNA: TGTGCCAGCAGTGGGGGGGGGAACACCGGGGAGCTGTTTTTT
D gene: .; V gene: TRBV28; J gene: TRBJ1-2; clone size: many; CDR3 protein: CASSSEEEGYTF; CDR3 DNA: TGTGCCAGCAGTTCGGAGGAGGAAGGCTACACCTTC
D gene: .; V gene: TRBV5-6; J gene: TRBJ2-1; clone size: many; CDR3 protein: CASSLNLMTQFF; CDR3 DNA: TGTGCCAGCAGCTTAAATCTGATGACTCAGTTCTTC
D gene: TRBD1; V gene: TRBV12-3/TRBV12-4; J gene: TRBJ1-2; clone size: many; CDR3 protein: CASNSGTGAYGYTF; CDR3 DNA: TGTGCCAGCAATTCCGGGACAGGAGCCTATGGCTACACCTTC
D gene: .; V gene: TRBV5-4; J gene: TRBJ1-1; clone size: many; CDR3 protein: CASSLTVANTEAFF; CDR3 DNA: TGTGCCAGCAGCTTGACTGTGGCTAACACTGAAGCTTTCTTT
D gene: .; V gene: TRBV28; J gene: TRBJ2-5; clone size: many; CDR3 protein: CATDSRVLETQYF; CDR3 DNA: TGTGCCACCGATTCCAGGGTTTTGGAGACCCAGTACTTC
D gene: TRBD1; V gene: TRBV27; J gene: TRBJ1-2; clone size: .; CDR3 protein: CASSTGTGQAGGYTF; CDR3 DNA: TGTGCCAGCAGTACCGGGACAGGCCAGGCGGGTGGCTACACCTTC
D gene: .; V gene: TRBV18; J gene: TRBJ1-1; clone size: .; CDR3 protein: CASSILAGAGDTEAFF; CDR3 DNA: TGTGCCAGCTCAATTTTGGCAGGAGCTGGGGACACTGAAGCTTTCTTT
D gene: .; V gene: TRBV28; J gene: TRBJ1-1; clone size: few; CDR3 protein: CASSTPWGSVTMNTEAFF; CDR3 DNA: TGTGCCAGCAGTACCCCGTGGGGCTCGGTTACAATGAACACTGAAGCTTTCTTT
D gene: TRBD1; V gene: TRBV27; J gene: TRBJ2-7; clone size: many; CDR3 protein: CASSLTPGGSEQYF; CDR3 DNA: TGTGCCAGCAGTTTAACCCCAGGGGGTTCCGAGCAGTACTTC
D gene: .; V gene: TRBV19; J gene: TRBJ1-1; clone size: many; CDR3 protein: CASSIRQGEAFF; CDR3 DNA: TGTGCCAGTAGTATAAGGCAGGGTGAAGCTTTCTTT
D gene: .; V gene: TRBV25-1; J gene: TRBJ2-1; clone size: many; CDR3 protein: CASSEAGSSDEQFF; CDR3 DNA: TGTGCCAGCAGTGAAGCAGGGTCTTCCGATGAGCAGTTCTTC
D gene: .; V gene: TRBV7-7; J gene: TRBJ2-1; clone size: .; CDR3 protein: CASSELLGGPNEQFF; CDR3 DNA: TGTGCTAGCAGCGAACTTCTCGGGGGGCCCAATGAGCAGTTCTTC